This T cell receptor beta chain was observed in a study of blood T cell repertoires in COVID-19. Trimming cost V 3 bases and J 0 bases, with 9 bases left between them. Germline CDR1 is MNHGY and CDR2 is SAAAGT. This CDR3 contains 14 residues. In the original processing: Amplification of reference gene primers provided the estimated nucleated cell counts. The data were produced by immunoSEQ multiplex PCR, yet TCRdb's version contains in-frame clones alone and is incomplete. D and trimming come from the DNA, and the V and J calls and clone size come from that table. This table holds 200,000 to 300,000 clones, 86% found once.

Sequenced: peripheral blood. This receptor was taken from a man aged 25-40 years with active or convalescent COVID-19. The V call is TRBV6-8, the J call TRBJ2-7, with D maybe TRBD2 (5 bases). The CDR3 nucleotides read TGTGCCAGCAGTTATAAGCGGTTCTCCTACGAGCAGTACTTC. Translating gives CASSYKRFSYEQYF.